The rows below give T cell receptor beta chains drawn from one sample of a study of CD8+ T cells in alopecia areata. Sequencing used immunoSEQ multiplex PCR; TCRdb keeps in-frame clones, though not all of them. In the table there are about 150,000 clones, roughly 60% of which are singletons. Sequenced input: CD4+ T cells sorted from blood. These TCRs come from a human donor in good health. Both conserved end residues are trimmed from each CDR3.

j_gene: TRBJ2-1; v_gene: TRBV7-8; CDR3aa: ASSLRRGYNEQF
j_gene: TRBJ2-7; v_gene: TRBV29-1; CDR3aa: SVGASVTYEQY
j_gene: TRBJ2-2; v_gene: TRBV29-1; CDR3aa: SVRVPSPNTGELF
j_gene: TRBJ1-1; v_gene: TRBV20-1; CDR3aa: SGRDNTEAF
j_gene: TRBJ1-5; v_gene: TRBV19; CDR3aa: ASRSIQPQH
j_gene: TRBJ2-1; v_gene: TRBV4-1; CDR3aa: ASSQGLLIRTHYNEQF
j_gene: TRBJ1-1; v_gene: TRBV10-2; CDR3aa: ASSPLDGTEAF
j_gene: TRBJ2-7; v_gene: TRBV5-1; CDR3aa: ASSLALAGVSEQY
j_gene: TRBJ2-1; v_gene: TRBV2; CDR3aa: ASREDRRTEQF
j_gene: TRBJ1-5; v_gene: TRBV15; CDR3aa: ATSQLREHSNQPQH
j_gene: TRBJ1-4; v_gene: TRBV4-2; CDR3aa: ASSQTAGTGEKLF
j_gene: TRBJ1-2; v_gene: TRBV19; CDR3aa: ASSQGRSPNGYT
j_gene: TRBJ2-1; v_gene: TRBV29-1; CDR3aa: SGLLARNEQF
j_gene: TRBJ2-6; v_gene: TRBV29-1; CDR3aa: SVAGTGTAGANVLT
j_gene: TRBJ1-1; v_gene: TRBV25-1; CDR3aa: ASSGPFWGRYTEAF
j_gene: TRBJ1-2; v_gene: TRBV7-8; CDR3aa: ASSWAGEWNGYT
j_gene: TRBJ2-5; v_gene: TRBV15; CDR3aa: ATGVWGGETQY
j_gene: TRBJ2-1; v_gene: TRBV30; CDR3aa: AWLMGFNEQF
j_gene: TRBJ1-4; v_gene: TRBV10-3; CDR3aa: AISESSGRPTNEKLF
j_gene: TRBJ1-2; v_gene: TRBV6-5; CDR3aa: ASSWSSLGGYT
j_gene: TRBJ1-1; v_gene: TRBV15; CDR3aa: ATSRDDDTEAF
j_gene: TRBJ1-5; v_gene: TRBV23-1; CDR3aa: ASSRRESNQPQH
j_gene: TRBJ2-7; v_gene: TRBV5-6; CDR3aa: ASSLGQGAKGYEQY
j_gene: TRBJ2-7; v_gene: TRBV29-1; CDR3aa: SVVAGVEQY
j_gene: TRBJ2-3; v_gene: TRBV7-3; CDR3aa: ASSLNADTQY
j_gene: TRBJ2-1; v_gene: TRBV29-1; CDR3aa: SVERAASYNEQF
j_gene: TRBJ2-1; v_gene: TRBV5-1; CDR3aa: ASSKGLAGGVDEQF
j_gene: TRBJ1-2; v_gene: TRBV29-1; CDR3aa: SVAEGSYGYT
j_gene: TRBJ1-2; v_gene: TRBV19; CDR3aa: ASIGRTGGELRYGYT
j_gene: TRBJ2-1; v_gene: TRBV29-1; CDR3aa: SHKAEPNNEQF
j_gene: TRBJ1-4; v_gene: TRBV2; CDR3aa: ASSEEEKLF
j_gene: TRBJ1-2; v_gene: TRBV15; CDR3aa: ATSRMTPSNYGYT
j_gene: TRBJ2-2; v_gene: TRBV5-1; CDR3aa: ASSLRVANTGELF
j_gene: TRBJ2-2; v_gene: TRBV11-2; CDR3aa: ASSLLGPGRYTGELF
j_gene: TRBJ2-1; v_gene: TRBV29-1; CDR3aa: SVFGQGRDSEQF
j_gene: TRBJ2-3; v_gene: TRBV14; CDR3aa: ASSQRDYTDTQY
j_gene: TRBJ2-1; v_gene: TRBV14; CDR3aa: ASSHRGRDEQF
j_gene: TRBJ2-2; v_gene: TRBV5-1; CDR3aa: ASSHWTVNTGELF
j_gene: TRBJ2-5; v_gene: TRBV4-1; CDR3aa: ASSQDAGRLARETQY
j_gene: TRBJ2-1; v_gene: TRBV6-5; CDR3aa: ASSYSGDEQF
j_gene: TRBJ2-5; v_gene: TRBV5-4; CDR3aa: ASGYEETQY
j_gene: TRBJ2-1; v_gene: TRBV6-5; CDR3aa: ASSYLPGTTNEQF
j_gene: TRBJ1-1; v_gene: TRBV5-1; CDR3aa: ASSLEGRVGTEAF
j_gene: TRBJ1-2; v_gene: TRBV5-6; CDR3aa: ASSLSRSGYT
j_gene: TRBJ2-3; v_gene: TRBV30; CDR3aa: AWSSHRGRQY
j_gene: TRBJ2-4; v_gene: TRBV29-1; CDR3aa: SGVGGNIQY
j_gene: TRBJ2-7; v_gene: TRBV5-6; CDR3aa: ASSEGLAGFYEQY
j_gene: TRBJ1-1; v_gene: TRBV27; CDR3aa: ASSLTPPGTEAF
j_gene: TRBJ2-4; v_gene: TRBV4-1; CDR3aa: ASSQDIPAKNIQY
j_gene: TRBJ1-4; v_gene: TRBV7-9; CDR3aa: ASSPNWGQEKLF
j_gene: TRBJ1-2; v_gene: TRBV27; CDR3aa: ASSLKEINYGYT
j_gene: TRBJ1-2; v_gene: TRBV7-2; CDR3aa: ASKGIDGYT
j_gene: TRBJ2-3; v_gene: TRBV5-6; CDR3aa: ASSFVPGLAGGPRDTQY
j_gene: TRBJ2-5; v_gene: TRBV6-6; CDR3aa: ASSYRGVRETQY
j_gene: TRBJ1-2; v_gene: TRBV29-1; CDR3aa: SVKLSTETYGYT
j_gene: TRBJ2-1; v_gene: TRBV6-1; CDR3aa: ASSSVAYNEQF
j_gene: TRBJ2-6; v_gene: TRBV5-1; CDR3aa: ASSPGGTPGANVLT
j_gene: TRBJ2-3; v_gene: TRBV6-1; CDR3aa: ASRDKGRDADTQY
j_gene: TRBJ2-5; v_gene: TRBV7-9; CDR3aa: ASSLDGLAGSQETQY